This TCR beta chain was recorded in a study of chemoradiotherapy in HPV16-positive cancers. Study conclusions and caveats: During treatment, candidate HPV-specific clones and E7-related motifs expanded in tumor.

Trimming took off 2 bases at V and 1 base at J, with 9 bases between the two ends. Per the germline V gene, CDR1 is SGHRS and CDR2 is YFSETQ. The CDR3 consists of 14 residues. A note on this clone: What it recognizes is unknown.

Libraries were prepared by immunoSEQ multiplex PCR; TCRdb keeps only in-frame clonotypes and omits some of them. The sample shows tens of thousands of clones, roughly 88% of them seen only once. The chain is built from TRBV5-1 and TRBJ1-1; maybe TRBD1 (5 bases). The sequence derives from a human donor with HPV-associated anogenital cancer. The specimen was blood, collected from a patient who underwent chemoradiotherapy. The CDR3 nucleotides are TGCGCCAGCAGCTTAGACAGCCGGAACACTGAAGCTTTCTTT. The encoded protein is CASSLDSRNTEAFF.